This T cell receptor (beta chain) originates from a study of blood T cells in healthy people across ages. The CDR3 extends over 15 amino acids. Looked up from germline, CDR1 is SGHVS and CDR2 is FQNEAQ. Trimming removed 5 bases at V and 5 bases at J, with 17 bases between. PCR was performed a second time for roughly 7 to 11 cycles using a sample-barcoded 5' primer and a J-beta primer mix. Using its own MiXCR run on the 5' RACE reads, TCRdb lists one record per CDR3 protein. The profile shows over a million distinct CDR3 sequences, 40% to 55% of them singletons. The chain joins TRBV7-8 to TRBJ2-3; tentative D call: TRBD2 (5 bases). The sample was blood. This receptor was taken from a woman aged 60 to 75 in good health. CDR3 loop: CASSEEAGVLDTQYF. CDR3 nucleotides: TGTGCCAGCAGCGAGGAGGCCGGGGTGTTAGATACGCAGTATTTT. The full variable domain, rest sourced from reference TRBV7-8 and TRBJ2-3, is GAGVSQSPRYKVAKRGQDVALRCDPISGHVSLFWYQQALGQGPEFLTYFQNEAQLDKSGLPSDRFFAERPEGSVSTLKIQRTQQEDSAVYLCASSEEAGVLDTQYFGPGTRLTVL.